Listed here are 5 T cell receptor beta chains from one sample, sequenced in a study of beta chain features in type 1 diabetes. The authors reverse transcribed all of the isolated RNA, so sequencing captured expressed TCRB transcripts. TCRdb keeps only in-frame clones here, not all; method: immunoSEQ multiplex PCR. Here the sample spans about 150,000 clones, 40% to 60% being singletons. Material for sequencing was Tregs from blood. The receptor source for this set is a man in his late teens or twenties in good health.

This clone was seen only a few times. The CDR3 DNA reads TGTGCCAGCAGCTCCCCACAGCCTTTTGAGCAGTTCTTC. This sequence encodes CASSSPQPFEQFF. This chain links TRBV7-2 with TRBJ2-1; D is unresolved. Germline values: CDR1 SGHTA, CDR2 FQGNSA. The CDR3 is made up of 13 amino acids. V was pared by 4 bases and J by 9 bases, with 13 bases between.

The chain carries TRBV5-4 and TRBJ2-3, with TRBD2 matching over 9 bases. Trimming at V came to 1 base and at J to 8 bases, leaving 14 bases not matched to a gene. The CDR3 is 17 residues long. In germline, CDR1 is SGHNT, CDR2 YYREEE (reference sequence). CDR3 sequence reads: CASSLRSSGIIGGTQYF. CDR3 DNA sequence: TGTGCCAGCAGCTTGAGATCTAGCGGGATCATAGGGGGTACGCAGTATTTT.

This chain connects TRBV23-1 to TRBJ1-3, with D possibly matching TRBD1 (6 bases). TRBV23-1 is filed as an ORF, its function uncertain. V was shortened by 0 bases and J by 7 bases, with 19 bases between the two germline ends. This CDR3 is 17 amino acids long. The CDR3 loop reads CASSQSLTGLVRNTIYF. Written as DNA, the CDR3 is TGCGCCAGCAGTCAATCGTTAACAGGGTTGGTCCGGAACACCATATATTTT.

This chain joins TRBV7-2 and TRBJ2-5; D remains ambiguous. The J call may be incorrect, as the DNA end agrees better with TRBJ2-7. Germline V gene lookup returns CDR1 SGHTA and CDR2 FQGNSA. The CDR3 contains 13 residues. The CDR3 nucleotides are TGTGCCAGCAGCTTTATGCAGAGGAGCGAGCAGTACTTC. Translation: CASSFMQRSEQYF.

V and J are TRBV7-3 and TRBJ1-1; 7 nucleotides line up with TRBD1. Germline-derived CDR1 and CDR2 are SGHTA and FQGTGA. The CDR3 is 14 residues long. Trimming took 3 bases from V and 3 from J; bases not matched to a gene: 4. For the CDR3, the DNA is TGTGCCAGCAGCTTCCAGGGGGGTGACACTGAAGCTTTCTTT. Protein product: CASSFQGGDTEAFF.